At least ten counts were recorded for the clone carrying this TCR beta chain. Preparation of the TCRbeta library was carried out with unique molecular identifiers. MiXCR, run by TCRdb on the PCR reads, gives a single entry per CDR3 protein. The data hold about 300,000 distinct CDR3 sequences, with about a tenth observed a single time. This specimen belongs to a study of T-cell reconstitution after alpha-beta-depleted transplantation in children. Germline loops: CDR1 SEHNR, CDR2 FQNEAQ (reference sequence). V lost 6 bases and J lost 13; bases outside the gene matches: 12. CDR3 size: 14 residues. This clonotype was obtained from a boy less than two years old with acute myeloid leukemia, due to receive a stem cell transplant. Here the sequenced sample was PBMCs, taken before TCRalphabeta/CD19-depleted stem cell transplant. The genes are TRBV7-9 and TRBJ1-6; 7 positions agree with TRBD1. Here the CDR3 DNA reads TGTGCCAGCAGTGAGGGACAGTGGGGATTTCCCCTCCACTTT. It is translated as CASSEGQWGFPLHF.